This T cell receptor beta chain was captured by sequencing in a study of blood T cell repertoires in COVID-19. The wider study: There were acute and convalescent COVID-19 samples, and they came from the United States, Italy and Spain. In each case, the material was cDNA or gDNA derived from T cells, B-cell-depleted T cells, or PBMCs.

In the original workflow: Researchers report that nucleated cell counts were estimated from reference gene primer amplification. Profiled with immunoSEQ multiplex PCR; TCRdb holds only in-frame clones, not every one. V and J calls and clone size are those listed in that table; D and trimming were worked out from the DNA. This table holds hundreds of thousands of clones, around 84% found once. Germline assignment: CDR1 MNHEY and CDR2 SVGAGI. This CDR3 is 16 amino acids long. Trimming at V came to 0 bases and at J to 3 bases, leaving 5 bases not matched to a gene. This receptor was obtained from a woman of 80 years or more with active or convalescent COVID-19. The sample comprised peripheral blood. The rearrangement joins TRBV6-5 to TRBJ2-7; 10 bases are a match to TRBD1. The CDR3 loop is CASSYSGRTGGYEQYF. In nucleotides, the CDR3 is TGTGCCAGCAGTTACTCAGGGCGGACAGGGGGCTACGAGCAGTACTTC.